The TCR beta chain under discussion was sequenced for a study of early T cells in non-severe SARS-CoV-2 infection. Study-wide background: Bulk RNA from unsorted whole blood was sequenced; chains were unpaired. Study results and limitations: The study's VDJdb matching favored anti-spike CD8 responses and missed private and CD4 specificities.

V shed 5 bases and J shed 2 bases, with 3 bases lying between them. The CDR3 covers 12 residues. Per the germline V gene, CDR1 is SEHNR and CDR2 is FQNEAQ (reference sequence). Unique molecular identifiers were added to individual cDNA molecules. TCRdb analysed the 5' RACE reads with MiXCR anew, one entry per CDR3 protein. The data show some 30,000 distinct CDR3 sequences, with more than 3.5% seen just once and about 5.7% held by the top ten. This clonotype has at least ten counts. Its antigen remains unknown. The sequence was collected from an adult who was a healthcare worker with PCR-confirmed SARS-CoV-2 infection or an uninfected control (not recorded which). The sequencing sample was made of whole blood. The chain has TRBV7-9 and TRBJ2-2, with no clear D. The CDR3: CASSLNTGELFF. In DNA form, the CDR3 reads TGTGCCAGCAGCCTAAACACCGGGGAGCTGTTTTTT.